This T cell receptor (beta chain) is drawn from a study of beta chain features in type 1 diabetes. The CDR3 has 17 residues. Per the germline V gene, CDR1 is MDHEN and CDR2 is SYDVKM. Trimming removed 5 bases from V and 3 bases from J; junction bases left unmatched: 11. CD4+ cells of the naive, central memory, regulatory and stem cell-like memory types were sorted via CD45RO/CCR7/CD25/CD127/CD95/CD27. Note on this clone: Antigen unknown.

The authors reverse transcribed all of the isolated RNA, so sequencing captured expressed TCRB transcripts. Sequencing was performed with immunoSEQ multiplex PCR; in TCRdb, only in-frame clones are kept and a portion is missing. The data hold hundreds of thousands of clones, with roughly 13% observed a single time. Study-wide points: Across all four CD4+ subsets, people with type 1 diabetes showed modestly shorter TCRB CDR3s.

This clonotype was obtained from a man aged 18 to 35 with type 1 diabetes. The chain combines TRBV28 with TRBJ2-1; TRBD2 agrees at 9 bases. The material sequenced was naive CD4+ T cells from blood. CDR3 amino acids: CASSHFIAGAYYNEQFF. The CDR3 nucleotides read TGTGCCAGCAGTCATTTTATAGCGGGGGCCTACTACAATGAGCAGTTCTTC.